Detailed here is one TCR beta chain. This sequence may be a read error, since a much larger clone differs from it by one base. Germline assignment: CDR1 LGHNA and CDR2 YSLEER. The CDR3 is 16 residues long. This sample was included in a study of patients and donors after allogeneic stem cell transplantation. One entry per CDR3 protein results from TCRdb running MiXCR on the RT-PCR reads. Seen here are over 150,000 distinct CDR3 sequences, around 28% observed once, and the top ten hold around 3%. The sequence was obtained from a human donor who was either an allogeneic HSCT recipient or a stem cell or donor lymphocyte infusion donor (not recorded which). It is not recorded whose cells these are; they may come from a transplant donor. The chain recombines TRBV4-3 with TRBJ1-2; D is unclear. Sequencing was done on a sample of blood, either unsorted or a sorted T cell fraction (not recorded which). In DNA, the CDR3 is TGCGCCAGCAGCCAAGACGTTGATTTATTGACTTATGGCTGCACCTTC. Protein sequence: CASSQDVDLLTYGCTF.